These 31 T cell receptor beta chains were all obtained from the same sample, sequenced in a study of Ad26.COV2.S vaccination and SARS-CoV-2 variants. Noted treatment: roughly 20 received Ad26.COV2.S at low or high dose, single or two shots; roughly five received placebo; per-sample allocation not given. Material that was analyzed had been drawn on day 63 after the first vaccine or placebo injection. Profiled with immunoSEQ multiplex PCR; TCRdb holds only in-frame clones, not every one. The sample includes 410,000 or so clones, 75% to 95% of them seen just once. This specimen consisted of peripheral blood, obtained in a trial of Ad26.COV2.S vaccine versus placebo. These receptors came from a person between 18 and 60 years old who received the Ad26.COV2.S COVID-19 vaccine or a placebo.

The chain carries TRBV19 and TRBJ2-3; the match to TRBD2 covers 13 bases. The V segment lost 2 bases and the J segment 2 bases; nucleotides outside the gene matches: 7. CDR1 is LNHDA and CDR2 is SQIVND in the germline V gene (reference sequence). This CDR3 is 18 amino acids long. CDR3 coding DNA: TGTGCCAGTAGTATAATTCGGACTAGCGGGAGCCCCACAGATACGCAGTATTTT. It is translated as CASSIIRTSGSPTDTQYF.

CDR3 region: CAWSVLEGVGYTF. DNA of the CDR3: TGTGCCTGGAGTGTACTAGAAGGGGTCGGCTACACCTTC. The rearrangement joins TRBV30 to TRBJ1-2; weak D call: TRBD1 (5 bases). The V gene lost 0 bases and the J gene lost 8 bases, with 13 bases spanning the gap. This CDR3 has 13 amino acids. In germline, CDR1 is GTSNPN, CDR2 SVGIG (reference sequence).

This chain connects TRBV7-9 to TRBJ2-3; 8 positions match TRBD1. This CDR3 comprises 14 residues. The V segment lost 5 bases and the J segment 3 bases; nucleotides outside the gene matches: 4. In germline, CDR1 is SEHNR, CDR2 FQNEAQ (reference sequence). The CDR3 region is CASSDRGITDTQYF. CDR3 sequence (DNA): TGTGCCAGCAGCGACAGGGGTATAACAGATACGCAGTATTTT.

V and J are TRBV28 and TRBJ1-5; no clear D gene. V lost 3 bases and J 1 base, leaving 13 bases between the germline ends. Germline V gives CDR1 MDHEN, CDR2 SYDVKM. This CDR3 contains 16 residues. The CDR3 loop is CASSLLPAWSNQPQHF. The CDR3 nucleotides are TGTGCCAGCAGTTTGCTCCCGGCCTGGAGCAATCAGCCCCAGCATTTT.

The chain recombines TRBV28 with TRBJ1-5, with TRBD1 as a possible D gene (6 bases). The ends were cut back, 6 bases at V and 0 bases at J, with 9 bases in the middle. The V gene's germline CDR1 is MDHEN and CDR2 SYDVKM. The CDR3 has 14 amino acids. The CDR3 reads CASSGQISNQPQHF. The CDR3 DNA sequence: TGTGCCAGCAGCGGACAGATTAGCAATCAGCCCCAGCATTTT.

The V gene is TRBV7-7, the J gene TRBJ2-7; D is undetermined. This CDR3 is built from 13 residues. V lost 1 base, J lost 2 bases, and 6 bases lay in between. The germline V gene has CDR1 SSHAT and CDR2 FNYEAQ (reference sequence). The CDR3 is CASSLGSAYEQYF. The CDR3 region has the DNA TGTGCCAGCAGCTTAGGATCCGCCTACGAGCAGTACTTC.

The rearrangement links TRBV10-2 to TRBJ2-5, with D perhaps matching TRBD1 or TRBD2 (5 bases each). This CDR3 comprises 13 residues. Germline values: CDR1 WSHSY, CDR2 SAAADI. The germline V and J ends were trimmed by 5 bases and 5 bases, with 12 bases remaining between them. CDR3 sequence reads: CASSSGLPETQYF. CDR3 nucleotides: TGCGCCAGCAGTTCGGGGCTCCCCGAGACCCAGTACTTC.

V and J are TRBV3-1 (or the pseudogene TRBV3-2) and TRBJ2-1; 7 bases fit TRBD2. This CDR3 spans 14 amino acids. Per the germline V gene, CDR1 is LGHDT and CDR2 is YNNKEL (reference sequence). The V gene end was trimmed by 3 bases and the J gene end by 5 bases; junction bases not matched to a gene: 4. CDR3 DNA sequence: TGTGCCAGCAGCCACGAGGGAGGGGACAATGAGCAGTTCTTC. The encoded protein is CASSHEGGDNEQFF.

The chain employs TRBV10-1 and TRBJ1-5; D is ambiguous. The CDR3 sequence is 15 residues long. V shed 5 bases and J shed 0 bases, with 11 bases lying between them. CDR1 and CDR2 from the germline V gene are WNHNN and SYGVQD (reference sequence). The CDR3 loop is CASSTRHYSNQPQHF. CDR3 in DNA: TGCGCCAGCAGTACCCGACATTATAGCAATCAGCCCCAGCATTTT.

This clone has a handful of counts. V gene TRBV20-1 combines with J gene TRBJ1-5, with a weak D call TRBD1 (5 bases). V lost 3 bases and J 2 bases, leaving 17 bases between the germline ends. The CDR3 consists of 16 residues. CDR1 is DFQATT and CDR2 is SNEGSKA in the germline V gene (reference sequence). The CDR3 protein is CSASGGAQLRNQPQHF. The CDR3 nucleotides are TGCAGTGCTAGTGGCGGGGCCCAGCTGCGCAATCAGCCCCAGCATTTT.

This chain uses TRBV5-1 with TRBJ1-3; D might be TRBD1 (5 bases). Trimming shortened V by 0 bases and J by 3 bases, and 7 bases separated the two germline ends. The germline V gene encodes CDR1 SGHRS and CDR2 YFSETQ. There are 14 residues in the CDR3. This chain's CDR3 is CASSLGGDGNTIYF. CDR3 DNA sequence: TGCGCCAGCAGCTTGGGGGGCGATGGAAACACCATATATTTT.

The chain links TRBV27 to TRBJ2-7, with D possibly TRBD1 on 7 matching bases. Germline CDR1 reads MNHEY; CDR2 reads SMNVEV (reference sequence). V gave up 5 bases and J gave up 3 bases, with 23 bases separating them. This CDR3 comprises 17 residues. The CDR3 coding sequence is TGTGCCAGCAGTGCCAGGACCCAGGGGGGTCTAATCTACGAGCAGTACTTC. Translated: CASSARTQGGLIYEQYF.

For the CDR3, the DNA is TGTGCCAGTAGGGGACTAGCGGGATATCAGGGGGAGCTGTTTTTT. Protein: CASRGLAGYQGELFF. V and J are TRBV2 and TRBJ2-2; 13 bases are a match to TRBD2. V lost 9 bases to trimming and J lost 8 bases; unmatched junction nucleotides: 9. CDR3 length equals 15 residues. Germline CDR1 reads SNHLY; CDR2 reads FYNNEI.

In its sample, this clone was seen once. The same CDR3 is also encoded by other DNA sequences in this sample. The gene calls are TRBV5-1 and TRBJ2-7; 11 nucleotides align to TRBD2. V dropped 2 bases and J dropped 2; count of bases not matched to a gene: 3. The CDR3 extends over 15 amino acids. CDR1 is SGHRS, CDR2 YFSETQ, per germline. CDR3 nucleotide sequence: TGCGCCAGCAGCTTAGGGACTAGCGGTACCTACGAGCAGTACTTC. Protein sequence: CASSLGTSGTYEQYF.

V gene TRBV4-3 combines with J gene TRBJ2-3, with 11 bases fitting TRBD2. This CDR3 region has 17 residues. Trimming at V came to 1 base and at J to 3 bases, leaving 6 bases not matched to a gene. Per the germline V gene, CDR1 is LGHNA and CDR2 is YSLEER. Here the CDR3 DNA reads TGCGCCAGCAGCCAAGGTCTAGCGGGAGGCTCGACAGATACGCAGTATTTT. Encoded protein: CASSQGLAGGSTDTQYF.

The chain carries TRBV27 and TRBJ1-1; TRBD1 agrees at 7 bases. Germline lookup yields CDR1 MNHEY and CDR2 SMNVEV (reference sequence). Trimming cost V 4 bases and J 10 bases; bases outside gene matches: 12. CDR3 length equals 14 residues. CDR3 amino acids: CASSSTRQGVAAFF. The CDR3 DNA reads TGTGCCAGCAGTTCGACCAGACAGGGAGTTGCAGCTTTCTTT.

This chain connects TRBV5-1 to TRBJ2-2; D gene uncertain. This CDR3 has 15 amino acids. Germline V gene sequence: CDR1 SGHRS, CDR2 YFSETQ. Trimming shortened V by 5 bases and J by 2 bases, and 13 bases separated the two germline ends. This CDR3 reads CASSSGAINTGELFF. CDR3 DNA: TGCGCCAGCAGTTCGGGTGCCATAAACACCGGGGAGCTGTTTTTT.

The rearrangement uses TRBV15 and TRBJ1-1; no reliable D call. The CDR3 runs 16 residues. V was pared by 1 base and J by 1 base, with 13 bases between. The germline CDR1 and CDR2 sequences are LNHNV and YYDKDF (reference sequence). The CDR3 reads CATSRAVGRANTEAFF. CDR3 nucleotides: TGTGCCACCAGCAGAGCCGTGGGTAGGGCGAACACTGAAGCTTTCTTT.

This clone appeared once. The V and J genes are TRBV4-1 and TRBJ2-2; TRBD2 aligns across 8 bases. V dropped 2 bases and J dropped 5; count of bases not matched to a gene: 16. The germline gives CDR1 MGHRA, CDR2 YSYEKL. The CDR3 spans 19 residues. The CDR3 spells CASSQRTSQEASGTGELFF. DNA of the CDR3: TGCGCCAGCAGCCAAAGGACTTCCCAGGAGGCTAGCGGGACCGGGGAGCTGTTTTTT.

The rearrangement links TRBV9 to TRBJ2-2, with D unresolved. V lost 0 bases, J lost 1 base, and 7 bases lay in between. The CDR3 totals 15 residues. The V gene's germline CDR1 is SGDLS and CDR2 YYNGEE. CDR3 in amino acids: CASSVEGLNTGELFF. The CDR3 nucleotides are TGTGCCAGCAGCGTAGAGGGATTGAACACCGGGGAGCTGTTTTTT.

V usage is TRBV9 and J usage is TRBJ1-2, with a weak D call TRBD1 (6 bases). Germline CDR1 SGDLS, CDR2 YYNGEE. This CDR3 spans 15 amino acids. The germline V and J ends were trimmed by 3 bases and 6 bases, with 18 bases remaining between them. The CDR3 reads CASSARTAVVDGYTF. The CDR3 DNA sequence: TGTGCCAGCAGCGCTCGGACAGCGGTCGTGGATGGCTACACCTTC.

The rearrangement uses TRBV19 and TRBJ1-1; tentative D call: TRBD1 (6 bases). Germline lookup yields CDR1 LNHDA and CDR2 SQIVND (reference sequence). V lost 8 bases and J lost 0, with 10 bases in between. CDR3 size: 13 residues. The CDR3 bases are TGTGCCAGTCAGGGGAGTATGAACACTGAAGCTTTCTTT. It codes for CASQGSMNTEAFF.

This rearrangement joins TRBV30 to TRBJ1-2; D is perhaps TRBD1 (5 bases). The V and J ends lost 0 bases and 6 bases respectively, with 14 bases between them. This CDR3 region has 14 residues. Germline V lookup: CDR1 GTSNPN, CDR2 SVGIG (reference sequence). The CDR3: CAWSVLPRVNGYTF. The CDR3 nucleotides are TGTGCCTGGAGTGTCCTACCCAGGGTGAATGGCTACACCTTC.

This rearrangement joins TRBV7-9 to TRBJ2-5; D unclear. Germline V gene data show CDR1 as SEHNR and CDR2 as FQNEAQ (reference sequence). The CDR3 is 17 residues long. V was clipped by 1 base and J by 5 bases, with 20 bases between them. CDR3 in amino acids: CASSLVSTSFVGETQYF. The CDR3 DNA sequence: TGTGCCAGCAGCTTAGTGTCCACGTCCTTCGTGGGGGAGACCCAGTACTTC.

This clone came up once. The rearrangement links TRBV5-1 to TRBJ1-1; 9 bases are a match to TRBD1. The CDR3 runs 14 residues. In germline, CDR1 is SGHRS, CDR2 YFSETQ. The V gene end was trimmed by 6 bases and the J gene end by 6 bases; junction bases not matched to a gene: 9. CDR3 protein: CASKGTGWESEAFF. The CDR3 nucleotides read TGCGCCAGCAAGGGGACAGGGTGGGAATCTGAAGCTTTCTTT.

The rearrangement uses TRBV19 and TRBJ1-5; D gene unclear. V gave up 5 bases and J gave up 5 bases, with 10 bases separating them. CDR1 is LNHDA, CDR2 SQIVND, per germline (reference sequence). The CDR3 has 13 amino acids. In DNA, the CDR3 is TGTGCCAGTAGTTCCCAAGACGATCAGCCCCAGCATTTT. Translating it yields CASSSQDDQPQHF.

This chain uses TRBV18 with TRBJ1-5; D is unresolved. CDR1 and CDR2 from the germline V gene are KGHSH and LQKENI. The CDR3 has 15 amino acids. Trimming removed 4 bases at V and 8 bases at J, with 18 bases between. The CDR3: CASSLSGNRVEPQHF. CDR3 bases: TGTGCCAGCTCACTATCCGGGAACAGAGTAGAGCCCCAGCATTTT.

In DNA form, the CDR3 reads TGTGCCAGCAGCCCGATATCCGGGGATAACACAGATACGCAGTATTTT. Protein product: CASSPISGDNTDTQYF. The chain employs TRBV7-3 and TRBJ2-3, with D possibly TRBD2 on 5 matching bases. The CDR3 covers 16 residues. Germline CDR1 is SGHTA and CDR2 is FQGTGA. V was clipped by 5 bases and J by 2 bases, with 17 bases between them.

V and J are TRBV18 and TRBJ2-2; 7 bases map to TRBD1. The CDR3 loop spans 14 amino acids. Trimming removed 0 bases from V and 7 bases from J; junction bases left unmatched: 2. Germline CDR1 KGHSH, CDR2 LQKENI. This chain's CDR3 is CASSPPTGHGELFF. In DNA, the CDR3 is TGTGCCAGCTCACCACCGACAGGGCACGGGGAGCTGTTTTTT.

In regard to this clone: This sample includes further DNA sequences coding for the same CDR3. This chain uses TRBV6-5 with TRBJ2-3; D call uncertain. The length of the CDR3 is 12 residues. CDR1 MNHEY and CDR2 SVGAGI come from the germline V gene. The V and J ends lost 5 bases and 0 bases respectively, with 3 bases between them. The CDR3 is CASSPSTDTQYF. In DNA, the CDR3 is TGTGCCAGCAGTCCGAGCACAGATACGCAGTATTTT.

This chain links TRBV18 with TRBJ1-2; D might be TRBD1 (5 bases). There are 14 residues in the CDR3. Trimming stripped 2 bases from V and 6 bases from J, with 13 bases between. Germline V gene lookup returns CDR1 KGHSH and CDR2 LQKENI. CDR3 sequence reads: CASSPTAGSDGYTF. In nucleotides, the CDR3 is TGTGCCAGCTCACCAACGGCAGGGTCGGATGGCTACACCTTC.